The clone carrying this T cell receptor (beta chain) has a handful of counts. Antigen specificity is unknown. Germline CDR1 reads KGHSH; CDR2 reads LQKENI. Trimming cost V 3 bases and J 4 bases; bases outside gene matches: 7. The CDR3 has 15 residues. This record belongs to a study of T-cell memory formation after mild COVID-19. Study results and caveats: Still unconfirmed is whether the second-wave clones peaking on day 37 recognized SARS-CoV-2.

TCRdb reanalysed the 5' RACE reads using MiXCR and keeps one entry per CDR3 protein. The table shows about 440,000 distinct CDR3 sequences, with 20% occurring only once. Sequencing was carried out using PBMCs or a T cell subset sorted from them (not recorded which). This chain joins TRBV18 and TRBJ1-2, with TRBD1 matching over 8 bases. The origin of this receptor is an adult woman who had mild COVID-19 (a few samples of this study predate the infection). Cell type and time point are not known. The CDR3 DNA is TGTGCCAGCTCACCGTCCCGGACAGGGATCTATGGCTACACCTTC. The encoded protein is CASSPSRTGIYGYTF.